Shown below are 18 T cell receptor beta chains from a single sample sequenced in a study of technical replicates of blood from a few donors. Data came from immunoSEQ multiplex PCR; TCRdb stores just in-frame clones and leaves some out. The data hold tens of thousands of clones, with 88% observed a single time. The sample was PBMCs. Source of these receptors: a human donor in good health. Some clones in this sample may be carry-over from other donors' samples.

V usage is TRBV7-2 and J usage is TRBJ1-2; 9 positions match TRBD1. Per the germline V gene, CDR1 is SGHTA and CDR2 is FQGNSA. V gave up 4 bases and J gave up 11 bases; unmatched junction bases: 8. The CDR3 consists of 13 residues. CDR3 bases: TGTGCCAGCAGCTCGGGACAGGGTATCGGGTACACCTTC. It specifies CASSSGQGIGYTF. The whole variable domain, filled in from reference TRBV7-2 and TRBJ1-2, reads GAGVSQSPSNKVTEKGKDVELRCDPISGHTALYWYRQSLGQGLEFLIYFQGNSAPDKSGLPSDRFSAERTGGSVSTLTIQRTQQEDSAVYLCASSSGQGIGYTFGSGTRLTVV.

The CDR3 nucleotides read TGCGCCAGCAGCTCCCCGGGGAGGGATCGGTACGAGCAGTACTTC. This sequence encodes CASSSPGRDRYEQYF. The rearrangement links TRBV5-1 to TRBJ2-7, with 7 bases matching TRBD2. The CDR3 totals 15 residues. Germline V gene lookup returns CDR1 SGHRS and CDR2 YFSETQ. V trimming: 3 bases; J trimming: 4 bases; junction bases outside the gene matches: 10.

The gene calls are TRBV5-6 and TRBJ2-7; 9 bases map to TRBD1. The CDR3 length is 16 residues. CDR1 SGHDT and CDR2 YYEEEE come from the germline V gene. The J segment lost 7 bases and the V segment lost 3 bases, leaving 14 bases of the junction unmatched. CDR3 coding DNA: TGTGCCAGCAGCTGGAATTCCGGGACAGGGAATCAAGAGCAGTACTTC. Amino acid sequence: CASSWNSGTGNQEQYF.

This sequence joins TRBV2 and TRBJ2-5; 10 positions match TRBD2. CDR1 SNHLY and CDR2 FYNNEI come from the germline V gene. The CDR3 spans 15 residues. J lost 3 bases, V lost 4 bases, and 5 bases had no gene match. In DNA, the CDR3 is TGTGCCAGCAGTGCCGGGACTAGCGAGAAAGAGACCCAGTACTTC. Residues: CASSAGTSEKETQYF.

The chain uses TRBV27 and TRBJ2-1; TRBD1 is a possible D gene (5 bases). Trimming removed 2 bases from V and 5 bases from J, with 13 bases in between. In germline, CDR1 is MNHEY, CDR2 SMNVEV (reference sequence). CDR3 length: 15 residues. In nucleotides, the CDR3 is TGTGCCAGCAGTTTAGGGTGGGGCCTTGACAATGAGCAGTTCTTC. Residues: CASSLGWGLDNEQFF.

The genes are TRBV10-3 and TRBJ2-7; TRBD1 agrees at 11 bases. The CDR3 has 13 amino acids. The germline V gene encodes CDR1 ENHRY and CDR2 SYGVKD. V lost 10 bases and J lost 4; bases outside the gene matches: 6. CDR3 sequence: CATTGTGGYEQYF. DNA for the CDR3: TGTGCCACAACCGGGACAGGGGGGTACGAGCAGTACTTC.

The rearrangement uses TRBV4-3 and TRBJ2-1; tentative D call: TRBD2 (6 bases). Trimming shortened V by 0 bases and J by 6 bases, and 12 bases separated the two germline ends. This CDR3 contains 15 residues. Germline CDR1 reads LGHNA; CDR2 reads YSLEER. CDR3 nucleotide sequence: TGCGCCAGCAGCCAAGATGGGCTAGCGATCAATGAGCAGTTCTTC. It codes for CASSQDGLAINEQFF.

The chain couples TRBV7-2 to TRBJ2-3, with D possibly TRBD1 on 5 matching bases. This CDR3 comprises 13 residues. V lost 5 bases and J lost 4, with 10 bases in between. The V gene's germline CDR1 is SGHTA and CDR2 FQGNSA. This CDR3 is CASSQGFADTQYF. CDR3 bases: TGTGCCAGCAGCCAGGGATTCGCAGATACGCAGTATTTT.

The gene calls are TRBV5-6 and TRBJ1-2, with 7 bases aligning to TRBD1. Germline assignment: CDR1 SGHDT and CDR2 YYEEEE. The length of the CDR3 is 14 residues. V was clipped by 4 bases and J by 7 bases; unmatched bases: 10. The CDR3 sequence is CASSPRRDSSGYTF. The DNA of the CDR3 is TGTGCCAGCAGCCCCCGCCGGGACAGTAGTGGCTACACCTTC.

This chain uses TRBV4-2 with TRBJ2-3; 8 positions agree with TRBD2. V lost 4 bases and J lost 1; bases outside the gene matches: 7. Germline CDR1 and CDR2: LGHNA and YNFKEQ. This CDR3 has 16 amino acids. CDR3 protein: CASSPVQGLGTDTQYF. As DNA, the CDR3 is TGTGCCAGCAGCCCCGTACAGGGACTAGGCACAGATACGCAGTATTTT.

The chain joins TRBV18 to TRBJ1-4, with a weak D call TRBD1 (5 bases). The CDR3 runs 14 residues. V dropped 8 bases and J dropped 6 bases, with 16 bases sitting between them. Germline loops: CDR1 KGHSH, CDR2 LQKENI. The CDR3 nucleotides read TGTGCCAGCACGCCCGGGGGGTTGTATGAAAAACTGTTTTTT. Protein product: CASTPGGLYEKLFF.

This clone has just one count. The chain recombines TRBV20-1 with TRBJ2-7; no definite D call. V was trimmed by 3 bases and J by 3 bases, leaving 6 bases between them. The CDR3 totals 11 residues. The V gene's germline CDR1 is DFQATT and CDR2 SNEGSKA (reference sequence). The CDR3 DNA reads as TGCAGTGCTAGTACGGGCTACGAGCAGTACTTC. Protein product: CSASTGYEQYF.

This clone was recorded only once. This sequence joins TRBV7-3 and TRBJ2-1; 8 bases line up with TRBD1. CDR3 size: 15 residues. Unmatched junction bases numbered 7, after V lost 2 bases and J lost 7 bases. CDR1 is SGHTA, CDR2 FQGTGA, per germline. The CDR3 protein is CASSLGQGAYNEQFF. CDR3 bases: TGTGCCAGCAGCTTAGGGCAGGGGGCATATAATGAGCAGTTCTTC.

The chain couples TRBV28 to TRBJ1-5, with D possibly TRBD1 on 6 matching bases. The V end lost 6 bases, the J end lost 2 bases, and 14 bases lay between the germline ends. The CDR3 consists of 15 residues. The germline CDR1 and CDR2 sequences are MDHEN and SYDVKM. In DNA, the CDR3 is TGTGCCAGCAGCCAGGCGGGGGCTGGCAATCAGCCCCAGCATTTT. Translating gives CASSQAGAGNQPQHF.

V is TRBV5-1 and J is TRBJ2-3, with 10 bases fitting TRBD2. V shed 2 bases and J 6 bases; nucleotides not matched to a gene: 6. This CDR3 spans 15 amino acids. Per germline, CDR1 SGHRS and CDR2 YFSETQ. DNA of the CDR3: TGCGCCAGCAGCTTTAGAGCGGGGGGGACGGATACGCAGTATTTT. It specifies CASSFRAGGTDTQYF. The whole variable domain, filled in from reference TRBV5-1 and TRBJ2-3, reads KAGVTQTPRYLIKTRGQQVTLSCSPISGHRSVSWYQQTPGQGLQFLFEYFSETQRNKGNFPGRFSGRQFSNSRSEMNVSTLELGDSALYLCASSFRAGGTDTQYFGPGTRLTVL.

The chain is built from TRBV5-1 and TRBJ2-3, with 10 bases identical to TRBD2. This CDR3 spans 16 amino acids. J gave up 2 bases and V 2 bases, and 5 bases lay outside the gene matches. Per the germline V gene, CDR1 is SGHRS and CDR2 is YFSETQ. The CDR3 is CASSFGAGGPTDTQYF. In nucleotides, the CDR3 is TGCGCCAGCAGCTTTGGAGCGGGAGGGCCCACAGATACGCAGTATTTT.

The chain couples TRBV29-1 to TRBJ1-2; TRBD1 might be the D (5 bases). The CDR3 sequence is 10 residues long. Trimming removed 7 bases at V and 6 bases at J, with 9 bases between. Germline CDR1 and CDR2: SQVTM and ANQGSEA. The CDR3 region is CSALGDGYTF. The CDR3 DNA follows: TGCAGCGCGCTAGGGGATGGCTACACCTTC.

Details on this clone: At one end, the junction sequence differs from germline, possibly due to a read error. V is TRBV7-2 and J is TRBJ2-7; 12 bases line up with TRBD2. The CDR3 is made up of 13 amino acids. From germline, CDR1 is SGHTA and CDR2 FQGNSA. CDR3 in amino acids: CASSLGGTSGLDF. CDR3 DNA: TGTGCCAGCAGCTTAGGGGGGACTAGCGGGCTTGACTTC.